The next 12 T cell receptor beta chains were all read from a single sample in a study of chemoradiotherapy in HPV16-positive cancers. The repertoire was sequenced with immunoSEQ multiplex PCR; TCRdb's copy has only in-frame clones and lacks some. The data hold approximately 20,000 clones, with approximately 83% observed a single time. The sample consisted of blood, taken from a patient who underwent chemoradiotherapy. Receptors originate from a human donor with HPV-associated anogenital cancer.

In DNA form, the CDR3 reads TGTGCCAGTAGAGAACAGGGGTATGGAAACACCATATATTTT. Encoded protein: CASREQGYGNTIYF. The chain combines TRBV19 with TRBJ1-3, with TRBD1 identical over 7 bases. The CDR3 spans 14 residues. From germline, CDR1 is LNHDA and CDR2 SQIVND (reference sequence). V was pared by 6 bases and J by 3 bases, with 5 bases of the junction left unmatched.

The rearrangement joins TRBV7-9 to TRBJ1-6; unclear D gene. CDR3 length equals 13 residues. Germline-derived CDR1 and CDR2 are SEHNR and FQNEAQ (reference sequence). V shed 3 bases and J shed 3 bases, with 3 bases lying between them. This CDR3 reads CASSFNYNSPLHF. For the CDR3, the DNA is TGTGCCAGCAGCTTTAACTATAATTCACCCCTCCACTTT.

With regard to this clone: The junction shows a germline mismatch at one end, possibly a read error. The V gene is TRBV7-7, the J gene TRBJ2-3; unclear D gene. Germline V lookup: CDR1 SSHAT, CDR2 FNYEAQ (reference sequence). The CDR3 extends over 13 amino acids. CDR3 sequence (DNA): TGTGCTAGCAGCTCTTCGGGCACAGATACGCAGTATTTT. Translated: CASSSSGTDTQYF.

A single count supports this clone. This chain uses TRBV7-2 with TRBJ2-5, with 11 bases that match TRBD1. J was trimmed by 4 bases and V by 0 bases; bases with no gene match: 4. Germline CDR1 is SGHTA and CDR2 is FQGNSA. The CDR3 loop spans 16 amino acids. CDR3 nucleotides: TGTGCCAGCAGCTTAGCCGGACAGGGGGCTTTAGAGACCCAGTACTTC. Translation: CASSLAGQGALETQYF.

The table lists this clone with a count of one. V gene TRBV6-1 combines with J gene TRBJ2-6; the match to TRBD1 covers 7 bases. Germline V gene data show CDR1 as MNHNS and CDR2 as SASEGT. V lost 4 bases to trimming and J lost 4 bases; unmatched junction nucleotides: 7. This CDR3 region has 16 residues. The CDR3 nucleotides are TGTGCCAGCAGTGTATACAGGGGTAGCGGGGCCAACGTCCTGACTTTC. This sequence encodes CASSVYRGSGANVLTF.

V is TRBV30 and J is TRBJ2-5; 8 bases line up with TRBD2. This CDR3 contains 17 residues. The V gene's germline CDR1 is GTSNPN and CDR2 SVGIG (reference sequence). V lost 3 bases, J lost 0 bases, and 12 bases stayed unmatched. The CDR3 bases are TGTGCCTGGAGGGGAGCCTCCGGGGGGGGGTACCAAGAGACCCAGTACTTC. This codes for CAWRGASGGGYQETQYF. Supplemented by reference TRBV30 and TRBJ2-5, the full variable domain reads SQTIHQWPATLVQPVGSPLSLECTVEGTSNPNLYWYRQAAGRGLQLLFYSVGIGQISSEVPQNLSASRPQDRQFILSSKKLLLSDSGFYLCAWRGASGGGYQETQYFGPGTRLLVL.

Only a few counts were recorded for this clone. This chain links TRBV4-3 with TRBJ2-5; D remains ambiguous. The CDR3 sequence is 15 residues long. Germline CDR1 is LGHNA and CDR2 is YSLEER. V lost 3 bases and J 6 bases, leaving 17 bases between the germline ends. The CDR3 sequence: CASSQGYGPGKTQYF. The DNA for the CDR3 is TGCGCCAGCAGCCAGGGGTACGGACCTGGCAAGACCCAGTACTTC.

This sequence joins TRBV7-2 and TRBJ2-5; 13 bases line up with TRBD2. The J segment lost 5 bases and the V segment lost 5 bases, leaving 8 bases of the junction unmatched. The CDR3 covers 16 residues. Germline CDR1 SGHTA, CDR2 FQGNSA. CDR3 protein: CASSVRLAGGGETQYF. The CDR3 DNA follows: TGTGCCAGCAGCGTGCGACTAGCGGGGGGAGGGGAGACCCAGTACTTC.

J is TRBJ1-2 and V is TRBV6-6; 8 bases fit TRBD1. This CDR3 is built from 13 residues. After removal of 4 bases from V and 6 bases from J, the junction contained 4 bases not matched to a gene. In germline, CDR1 is MNHNY, CDR2 SVGAGI (reference sequence). CDR3 DNA sequence: TGTGCCAGCAGTTTACAGGGGGAAGATGGCTACACCTTC. Protein product: CASSLQGEDGYTF.

The chain employs TRBV4-3 and TRBJ1-2; D is uncertain. Looked up from germline, CDR1 is LGHNA and CDR2 is YSLEER. The length of the CDR3 is 15 residues. Between the trimmed V and J ends, which lost 3 bases and 8 bases, there was a span of 19 bases. CDR3 DNA: TGCGCCAGCAGCCACTTAGAGGGAGTGGTCGGCGGCTACACCTTC. It is translated as CASSHLEGVVGGYTF.

The V call is TRBV27, the J call TRBJ1-2; D ambiguous. Deletions cut 2 bases from V and 5 bases from J, with 9 bases between. CDR1 MNHEY and CDR2 SMNVEV come from the germline V gene (reference sequence). The CDR3 sequence is 13 residues long. Written as DNA, the CDR3 is TGTGCCAGCAGTTTAAGTCCCGTGTATGGCTACACCTTC. It encodes CASSLSPVYGYTF.

This chain connects TRBV14 to TRBJ2-3; TRBD1 or TRBD2 may be the D gene (5 bases each). Trimming took 5 bases from V and 8 from J, leaving 20 bases between them. This CDR3 spans 15 amino acids. CDR1 SGHDN and CDR2 FVKESK come from the germline V gene. This chain's CDR3 is CASSETWGPGGTQYF. CDR3 in DNA: TGTGCCAGCAGCGAGACCTGGGGCCCCGGAGGTACGCAGTATTTT.